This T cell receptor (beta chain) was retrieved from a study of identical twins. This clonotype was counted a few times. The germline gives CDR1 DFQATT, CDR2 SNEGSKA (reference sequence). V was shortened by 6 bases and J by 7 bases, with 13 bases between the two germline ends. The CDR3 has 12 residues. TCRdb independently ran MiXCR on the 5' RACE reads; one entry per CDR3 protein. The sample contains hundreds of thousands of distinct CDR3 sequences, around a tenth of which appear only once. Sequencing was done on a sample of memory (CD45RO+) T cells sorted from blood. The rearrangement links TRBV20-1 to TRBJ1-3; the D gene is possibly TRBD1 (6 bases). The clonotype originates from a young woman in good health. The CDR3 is CSALNRGNTIYF. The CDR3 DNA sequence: TGCAGTGCCCTTAATAGGGGGAACACCATATATTTT.